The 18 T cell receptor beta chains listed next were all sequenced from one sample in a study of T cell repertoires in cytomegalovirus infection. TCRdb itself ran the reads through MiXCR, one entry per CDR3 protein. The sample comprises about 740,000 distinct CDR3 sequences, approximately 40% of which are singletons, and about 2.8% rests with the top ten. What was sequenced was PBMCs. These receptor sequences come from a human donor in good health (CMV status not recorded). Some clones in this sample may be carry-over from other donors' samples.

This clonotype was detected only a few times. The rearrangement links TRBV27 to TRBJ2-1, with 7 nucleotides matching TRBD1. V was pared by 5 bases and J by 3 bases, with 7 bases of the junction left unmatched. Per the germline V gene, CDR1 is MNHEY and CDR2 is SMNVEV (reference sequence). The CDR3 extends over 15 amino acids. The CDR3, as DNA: TGTGCCAGCAGTCCCACAGGGGCCAGCTACAATGAGCAGTTCTTC. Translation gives CASSPTGASYNEQFF.

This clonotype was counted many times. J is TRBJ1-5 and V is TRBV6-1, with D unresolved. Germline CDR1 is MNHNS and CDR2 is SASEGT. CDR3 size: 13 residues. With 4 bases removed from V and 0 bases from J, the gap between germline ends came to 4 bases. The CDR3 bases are TGTGCCAGCAGTGGGTTTAGCAATCAGCCCCAGCATTTT. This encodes CASSGFSNQPQHF.

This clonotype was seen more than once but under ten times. CDR3 protein: CASKAAALNYNEQFF. CDR3 in DNA: TGTGCCAGCAAGGCGGCGGCTTTAAACTACAATGAGCAGTTCTTC. This chain uses TRBV6-1 with TRBJ2-1; D remains ambiguous. V lost 7 bases to trimming and J lost 3 bases, with 16 bases between them. The germline CDR1 and CDR2 sequences are MNHNS and SASEGT. CDR3 length: 15 amino acids.

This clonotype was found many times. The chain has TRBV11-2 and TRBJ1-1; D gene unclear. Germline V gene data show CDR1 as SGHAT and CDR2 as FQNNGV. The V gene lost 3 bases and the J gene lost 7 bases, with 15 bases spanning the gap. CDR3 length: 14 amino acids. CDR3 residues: CASSLDGQYSEAFF. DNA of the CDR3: TGTGCCAGCAGCTTGGACGGTCAATATAGTGAAGCTTTCTTT.

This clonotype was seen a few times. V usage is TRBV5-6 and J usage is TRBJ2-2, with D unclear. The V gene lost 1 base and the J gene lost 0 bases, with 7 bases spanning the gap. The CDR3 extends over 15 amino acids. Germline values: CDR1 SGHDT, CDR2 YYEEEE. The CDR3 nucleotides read TGTGCCAGCAGCTTGAGGTTAGCGAACACCGGGGAGCTGTTTTTT. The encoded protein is CASSLRLANTGELFF. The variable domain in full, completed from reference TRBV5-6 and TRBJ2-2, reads DAGVTQSPTHLIKTRGQQVTLRCSPKSGHDTVSWYQQALGQGPQFIFQYYEEEERQRGNFPDRFSGHQFPNYSSELNVNALLLGDSALYLCASSLRLANTGELFFGEGSRLTVL.

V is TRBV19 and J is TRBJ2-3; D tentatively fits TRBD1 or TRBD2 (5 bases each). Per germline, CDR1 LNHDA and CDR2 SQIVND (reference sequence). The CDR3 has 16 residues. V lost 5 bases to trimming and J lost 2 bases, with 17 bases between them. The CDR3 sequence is CASSRTSRGPTDTQYF. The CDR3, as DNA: TGTGCCAGTAGTCGAACCAGCCGGGGCCCCACAGATACGCAGTATTTT.

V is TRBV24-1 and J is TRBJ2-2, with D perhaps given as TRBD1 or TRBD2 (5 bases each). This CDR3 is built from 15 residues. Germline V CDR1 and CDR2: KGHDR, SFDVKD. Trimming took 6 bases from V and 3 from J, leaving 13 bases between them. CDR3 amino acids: CATSKPGPHTGELFF. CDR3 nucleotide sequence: TGTGCCACCAGTAAACCGGGACCACACACCGGGGAGCTGTTTTTT.

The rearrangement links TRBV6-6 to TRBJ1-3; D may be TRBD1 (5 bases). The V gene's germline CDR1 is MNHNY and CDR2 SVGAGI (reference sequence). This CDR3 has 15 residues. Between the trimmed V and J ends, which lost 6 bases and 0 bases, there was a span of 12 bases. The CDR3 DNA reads TGTGCCAGCAGGATTCGGGGCTACTCTGGAAACACCATATATTTT. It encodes CASRIRGYSGNTIYF.

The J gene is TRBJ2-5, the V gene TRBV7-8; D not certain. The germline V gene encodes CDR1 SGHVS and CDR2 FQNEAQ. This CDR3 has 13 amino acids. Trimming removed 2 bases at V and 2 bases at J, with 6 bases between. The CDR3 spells CASSLTLQETQYF. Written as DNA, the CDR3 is TGTGCCAGCAGCTTAACCCTACAAGAGACCCAGTACTTC.

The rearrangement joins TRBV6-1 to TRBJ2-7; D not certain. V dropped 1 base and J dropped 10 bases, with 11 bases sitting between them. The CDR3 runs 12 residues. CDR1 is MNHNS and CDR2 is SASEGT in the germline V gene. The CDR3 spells CASSEGTADQYF. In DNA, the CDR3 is TGTGCCAGCAGTGAAGGGACGGCCGATCAGTACTTC.

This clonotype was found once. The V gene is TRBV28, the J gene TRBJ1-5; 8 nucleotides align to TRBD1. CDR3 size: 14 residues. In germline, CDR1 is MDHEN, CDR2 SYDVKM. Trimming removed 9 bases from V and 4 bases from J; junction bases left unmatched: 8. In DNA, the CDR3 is TGTGCCAGTAAGCTGGACAGGGCGAATCAGCCCCAGCATTTT. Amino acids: CASKLDRANQPQHF.

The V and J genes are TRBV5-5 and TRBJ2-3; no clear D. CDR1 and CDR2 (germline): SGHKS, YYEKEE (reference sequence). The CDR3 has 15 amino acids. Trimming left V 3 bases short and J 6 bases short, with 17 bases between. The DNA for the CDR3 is TGTGCCAGCAGCTGGGGTCGAGGTTTTTTCGATACGCAGTATTTT. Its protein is CASSWGRGFFDTQYF.

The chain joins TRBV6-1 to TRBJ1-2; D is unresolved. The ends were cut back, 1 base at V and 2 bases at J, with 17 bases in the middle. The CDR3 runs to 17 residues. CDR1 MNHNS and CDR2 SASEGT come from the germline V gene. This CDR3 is CASSEVAVEYGNYGYTF. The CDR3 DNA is TGTGCCAGCAGTGAAGTGGCGGTGGAATATGGGAACTATGGCTACACCTTC.

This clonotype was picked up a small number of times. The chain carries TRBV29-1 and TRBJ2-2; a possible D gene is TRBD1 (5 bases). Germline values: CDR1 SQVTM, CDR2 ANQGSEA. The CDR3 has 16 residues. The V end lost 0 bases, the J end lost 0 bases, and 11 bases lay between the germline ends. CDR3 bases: TGCAGCGTTGAAGATACAACAGGAACGAACACCGGGGAGCTGTTTTTT. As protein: CSVEDTTGTNTGELFF.

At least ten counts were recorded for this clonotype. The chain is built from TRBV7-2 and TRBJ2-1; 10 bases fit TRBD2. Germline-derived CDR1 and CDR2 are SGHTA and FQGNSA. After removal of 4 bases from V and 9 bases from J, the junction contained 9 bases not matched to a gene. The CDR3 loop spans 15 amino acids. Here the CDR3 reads CASSSPGLARIEQFF. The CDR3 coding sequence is TGTGCCAGCAGCTCCCCGGGACTAGCGAGGATTGAGCAGTTCTTC.

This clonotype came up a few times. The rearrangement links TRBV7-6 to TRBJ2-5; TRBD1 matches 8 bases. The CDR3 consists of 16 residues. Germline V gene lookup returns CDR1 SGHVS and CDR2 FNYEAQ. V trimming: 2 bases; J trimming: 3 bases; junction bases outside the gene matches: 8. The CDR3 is CASSLRDRGEKETQYF. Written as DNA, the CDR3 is TGTGCCAGCAGCTTACGAGACAGGGGTGAAAAAGAGACCCAGTACTTC.

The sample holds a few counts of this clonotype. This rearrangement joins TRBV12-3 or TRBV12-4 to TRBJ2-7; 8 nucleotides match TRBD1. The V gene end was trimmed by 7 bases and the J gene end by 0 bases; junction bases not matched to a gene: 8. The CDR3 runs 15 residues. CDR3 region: CASNRDRGVSYEQYF. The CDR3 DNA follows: TGTGCCAGCAATCGTGACAGGGGCGTCTCCTACGAGCAGTACTTC.

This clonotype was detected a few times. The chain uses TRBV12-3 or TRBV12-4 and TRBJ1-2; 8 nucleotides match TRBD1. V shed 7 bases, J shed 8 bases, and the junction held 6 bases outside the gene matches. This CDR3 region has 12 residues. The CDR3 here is CASNGQGRGYTF. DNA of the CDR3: TGTGCCAGCAATGGACAGGGCCGAGGCTACACCTTC.